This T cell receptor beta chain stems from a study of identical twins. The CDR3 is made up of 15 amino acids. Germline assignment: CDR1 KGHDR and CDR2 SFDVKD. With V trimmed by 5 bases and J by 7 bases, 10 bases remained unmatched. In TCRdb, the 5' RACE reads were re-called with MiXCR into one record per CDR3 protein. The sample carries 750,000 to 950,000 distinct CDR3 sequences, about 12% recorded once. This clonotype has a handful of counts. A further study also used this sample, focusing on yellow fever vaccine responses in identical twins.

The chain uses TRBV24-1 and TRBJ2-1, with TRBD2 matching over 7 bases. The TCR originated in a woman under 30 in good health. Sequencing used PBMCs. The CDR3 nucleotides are TGTGCCACCAGTGGCGTGGGGGGGTCGGGGAATGAGCAGTTCTTC. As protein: CATSGVGGSGNEQFF.